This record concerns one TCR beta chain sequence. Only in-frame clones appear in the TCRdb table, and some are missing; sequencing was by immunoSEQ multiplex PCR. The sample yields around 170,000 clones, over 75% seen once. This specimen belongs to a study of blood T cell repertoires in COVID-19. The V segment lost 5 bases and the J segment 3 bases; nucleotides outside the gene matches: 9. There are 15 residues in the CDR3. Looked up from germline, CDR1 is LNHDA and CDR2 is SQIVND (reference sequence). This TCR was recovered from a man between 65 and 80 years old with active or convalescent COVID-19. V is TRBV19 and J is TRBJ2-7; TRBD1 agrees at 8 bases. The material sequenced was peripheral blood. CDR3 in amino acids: CASSPHQGANYEQYF. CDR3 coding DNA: TGTGCCAGTAGTCCCCATCAGGGGGCTAACTACGAGCAGTACTTC.